What follows describes a single T cell receptor beta chain. Its antigen remains unidentified. V lost 4 bases to trimming and J lost 2 bases; unmatched junction nucleotides: 1. Germline assignment: CDR1 SEHNR and CDR2 FQNEAQ (reference sequence). This CDR3 contains 14 residues. This record comes from a study of cytomegalovirus exposure and HLA in healthy donors. Study conclusions and caveats: Cytomegalovirus status was reportedly diagnosed by the classifier with high sensitivity and specificity. TCR beta chains numbering 164 were designated cytomegalovirus-associated. Under in vitro conditions, three CMV-associated chains were confirmed as specific for CMV antigens.

The donors were members of the roughly 120-subject validation cohort (separate from the roughly 700-subject first cohort). This table comes from immunoSEQ multiplex PCR, and its TCRdb copy is limited to in-frame clones, with some not included. The table lists some 340,000 clones, around 90% of them singletons, with approximately 1.1% in the top ten. The sample was PBMCs. The chain uses TRBV7-9 and TRBJ2-2; 7 bases agree with TRBD1. The TCR originated in a woman aged 25-40 years in good health and CMV-seropositive. CDR3 loop: CASSWDRNTGELFF. Written as DNA, the CDR3 is TGTGCCAGCAGCTGGGACAGAAACACCGGGGAGCTGTTTTTT.